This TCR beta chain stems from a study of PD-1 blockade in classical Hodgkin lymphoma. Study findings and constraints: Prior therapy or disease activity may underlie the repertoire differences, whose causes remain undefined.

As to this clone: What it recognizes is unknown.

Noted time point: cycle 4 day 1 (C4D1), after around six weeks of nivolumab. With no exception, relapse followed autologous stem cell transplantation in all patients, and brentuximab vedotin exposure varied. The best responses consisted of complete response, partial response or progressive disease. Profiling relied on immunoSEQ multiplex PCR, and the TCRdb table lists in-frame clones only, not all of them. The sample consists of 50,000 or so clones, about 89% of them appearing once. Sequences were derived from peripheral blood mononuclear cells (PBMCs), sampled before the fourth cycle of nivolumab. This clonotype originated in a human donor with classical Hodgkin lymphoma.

The CDR3 nucleotides read TGTGCCAGCAGCTCGAGCCTTCCCTCCTACGAGCAGTACTTC. Protein product: CASSSSLPSYEQYF. J is TRBJ2-7 and V is TRBV4-2; D remains unclear. The CDR3 is made up of 14 amino acids. The germline V gene has CDR1 LGHNA and CDR2 YNFKEQ. V was cut by 5 bases and J by 0 bases, with 11 bases left in between.